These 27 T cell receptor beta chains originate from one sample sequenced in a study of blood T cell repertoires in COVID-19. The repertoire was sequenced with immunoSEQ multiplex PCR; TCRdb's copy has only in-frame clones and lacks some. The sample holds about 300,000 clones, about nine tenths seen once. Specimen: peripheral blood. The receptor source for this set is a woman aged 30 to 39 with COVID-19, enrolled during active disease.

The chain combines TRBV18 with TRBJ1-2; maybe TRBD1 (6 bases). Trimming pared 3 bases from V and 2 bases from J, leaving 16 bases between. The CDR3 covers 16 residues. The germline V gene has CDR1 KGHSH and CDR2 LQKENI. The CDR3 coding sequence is TGTGCCAGCTCACCTGGTTGGACAGACCTAAACTATGGCTACACCTTC. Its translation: CASSPGWTDLNYGYTF.

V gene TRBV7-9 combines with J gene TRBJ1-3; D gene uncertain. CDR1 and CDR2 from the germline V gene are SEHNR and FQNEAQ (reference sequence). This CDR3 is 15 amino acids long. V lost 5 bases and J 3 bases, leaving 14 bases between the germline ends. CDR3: CASSPGGSGGNTIYF. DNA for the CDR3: TGTGCCAGCAGCCCCGGAGGTTCTGGTGGAAACACCATATATTTT.

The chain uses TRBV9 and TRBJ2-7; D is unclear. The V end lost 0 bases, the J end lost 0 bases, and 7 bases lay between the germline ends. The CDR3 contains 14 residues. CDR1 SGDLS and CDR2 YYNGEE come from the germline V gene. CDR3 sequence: CASSVGTASYEQYF. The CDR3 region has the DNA TGTGCCAGCAGCGTAGGTACAGCCTCCTACGAGCAGTACTTC.

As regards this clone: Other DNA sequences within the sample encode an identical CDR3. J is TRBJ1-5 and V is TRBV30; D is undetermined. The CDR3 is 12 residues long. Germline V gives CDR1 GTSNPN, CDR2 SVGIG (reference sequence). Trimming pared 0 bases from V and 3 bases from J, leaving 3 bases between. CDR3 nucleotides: TGTGCCTGGAGTGTTTACAATCAGCCCCAGCATTTT. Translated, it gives CAWSVYNQPQHF.

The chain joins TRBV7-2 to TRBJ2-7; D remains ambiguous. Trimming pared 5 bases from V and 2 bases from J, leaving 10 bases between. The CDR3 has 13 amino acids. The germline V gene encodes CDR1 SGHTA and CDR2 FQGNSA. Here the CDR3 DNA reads TGTGCCAGCAGCCACATCGTCGCCTACGAGCAGTACTTC. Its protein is CASSHIVAYEQYF. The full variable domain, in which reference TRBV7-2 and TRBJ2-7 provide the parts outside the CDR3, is GAGVSQSPSNKVTEKGKDVELRCDPISGHTALYWYRQSLGQGLEFLIYFQGNSAPDKSGLPSDRFSAERTGGSVSTLTIQRTQQEDSAVYLCASSHIVAYEQYFGPGTRLTVT.

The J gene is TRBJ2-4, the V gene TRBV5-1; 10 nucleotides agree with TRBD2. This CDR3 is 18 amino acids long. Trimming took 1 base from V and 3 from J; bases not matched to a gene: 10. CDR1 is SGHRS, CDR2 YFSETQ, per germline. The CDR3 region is CASSLTLAGVGFKNIQYF. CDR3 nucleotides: TGCGCCAGCAGCTTGACGCTAGCGGGAGTGGGCTTCAAAAACATTCAGTACTTC.

CDR3 bases: TGTGCCAGTAGTATACTAAGCTCCTATGGCTACACCTTC. As protein: CASSILSSYGYTF. The rearrangement joins TRBV19 to TRBJ1-2; unclear D gene. The germline gives CDR1 LNHDA, CDR2 SQIVND (reference sequence). Deletions cut 2 bases from V and 4 bases from J, with 8 bases between. The CDR3 is 13 residues long. The entire variable domain, with the rest obtained from reference TRBV19 and TRBJ1-2, is as follows: DGGITQSPKYLFRKEGQNVTLSCEQNLNHDAMYWYRQDPGQGLRLIYYSQIVNDFQKGDIAEGYSVSREKKESFPLTVTSAQKNPTAFYLCASSILSSYGYTFGSGTRLTVV.

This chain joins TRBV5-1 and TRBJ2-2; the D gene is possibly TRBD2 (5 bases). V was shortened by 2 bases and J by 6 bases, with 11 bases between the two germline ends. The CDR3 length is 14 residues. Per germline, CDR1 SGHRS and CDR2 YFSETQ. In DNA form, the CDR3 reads TGCGCCAGCAGCTTAGAGGGCGGGCCCGGGGAGCTGTTTTTT. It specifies CASSLEGGPGELFF. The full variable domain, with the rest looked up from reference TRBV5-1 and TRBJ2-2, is KAGVTQTPRYLIKTRGQQVTLSCSPISGHRSVSWYQQTPGQGLQFLFEYFSETQRNKGNFPGRFSGRQFSNSRSEMNVSTLELGDSALYLCASSLEGGPGELFFGEGSRLTVL.

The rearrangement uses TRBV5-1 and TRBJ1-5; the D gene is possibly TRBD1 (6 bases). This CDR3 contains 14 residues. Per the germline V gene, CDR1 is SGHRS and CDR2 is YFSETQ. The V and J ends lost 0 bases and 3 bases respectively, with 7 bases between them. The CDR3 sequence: CASSLGDTNQPQHF. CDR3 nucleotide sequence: TGCGCCAGCAGCTTGGGGGACACCAATCAGCCCCAGCATTTT.

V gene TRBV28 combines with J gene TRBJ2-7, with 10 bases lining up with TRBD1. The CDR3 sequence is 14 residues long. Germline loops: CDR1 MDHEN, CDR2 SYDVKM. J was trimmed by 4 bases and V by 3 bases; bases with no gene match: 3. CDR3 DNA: TGTGCCAGCAGTTTGGACAGGGGGATTTACGAGCAGTACTTC. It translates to CASSLDRGIYEQYF.

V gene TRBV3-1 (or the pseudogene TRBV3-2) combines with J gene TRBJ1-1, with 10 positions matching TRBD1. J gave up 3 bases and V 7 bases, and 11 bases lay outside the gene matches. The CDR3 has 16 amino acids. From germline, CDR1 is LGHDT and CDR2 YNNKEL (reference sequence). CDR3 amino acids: CASTGQGVKRDTEAFF. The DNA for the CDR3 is TGTGCCAGCACAGGACAGGGGGTAAAAAGAGACACTGAAGCTTTCTTT.

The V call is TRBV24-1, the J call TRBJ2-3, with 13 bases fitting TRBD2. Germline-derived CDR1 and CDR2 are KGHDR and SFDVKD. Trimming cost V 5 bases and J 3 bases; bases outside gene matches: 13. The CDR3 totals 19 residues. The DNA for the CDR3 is TGTGCCACCAGTGGAACTAGCGGGAGGGCCGTTGTTGAAACAGATACGCAGTATTTT. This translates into CATSGTSGRAVVETDTQYF.

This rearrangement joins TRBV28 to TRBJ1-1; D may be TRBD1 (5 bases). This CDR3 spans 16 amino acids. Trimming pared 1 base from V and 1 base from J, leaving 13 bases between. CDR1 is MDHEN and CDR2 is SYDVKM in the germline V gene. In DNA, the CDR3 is TGTGCCAGCAGTTTATTGGGGGGAAATGCGAACACTGAAGCTTTCTTT. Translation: CASSLLGGNANTEAFF.

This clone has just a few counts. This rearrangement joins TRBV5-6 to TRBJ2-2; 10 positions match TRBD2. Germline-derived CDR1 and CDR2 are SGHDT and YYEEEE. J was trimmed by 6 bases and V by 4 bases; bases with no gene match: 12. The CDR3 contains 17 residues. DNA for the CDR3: TGTGCCAGCAGCCGCTTAGGGCTAGCGGGAGAGGCCGGGGAGCTGTTTTTT. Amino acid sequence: CASSRLGLAGEAGELFF.

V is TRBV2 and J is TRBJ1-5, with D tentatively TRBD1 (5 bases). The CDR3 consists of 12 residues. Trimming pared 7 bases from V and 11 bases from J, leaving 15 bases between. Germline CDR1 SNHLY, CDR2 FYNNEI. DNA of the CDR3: TGTGCCAGCAAGTCGGACACCCAGGCCCAGCATTTT. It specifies CASKSDTQAQHF.

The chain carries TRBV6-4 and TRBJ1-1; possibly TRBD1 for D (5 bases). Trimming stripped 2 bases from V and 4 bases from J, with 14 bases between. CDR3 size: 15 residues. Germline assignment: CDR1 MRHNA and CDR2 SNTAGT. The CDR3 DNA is TGTGCCAGCAGTGACGGATTCGGGGGGAGCACTGAAGCTTTCTTT. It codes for CASSDGFGGSTEAFF.

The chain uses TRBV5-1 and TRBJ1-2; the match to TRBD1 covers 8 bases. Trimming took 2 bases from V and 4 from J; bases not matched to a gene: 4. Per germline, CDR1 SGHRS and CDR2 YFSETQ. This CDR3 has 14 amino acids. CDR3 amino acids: CASSLSGGSYGYTF. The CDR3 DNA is TGCGCCAGCAGCTTATCAGGGGGCTCCTATGGCTACACCTTC.

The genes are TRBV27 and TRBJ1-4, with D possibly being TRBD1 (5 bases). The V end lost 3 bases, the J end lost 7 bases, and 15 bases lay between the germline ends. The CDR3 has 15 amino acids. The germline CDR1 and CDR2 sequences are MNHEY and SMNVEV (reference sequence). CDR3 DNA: TGTGCCAGCAGTTTGGGGCCCGAAAGGACTGAAAAACTGTTTTTT. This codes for CASSLGPERTEKLFF.

Here the CDR3 DNA reads TGTGCCAGCTCGGTACAGGGGACGAACACTGAAGCTTTCTTT. Its translation: CASSVQGTNTEAFF. The rearrangement uses TRBV18 and TRBJ1-1, with 7 bases aligning to TRBD1. J was trimmed by 1 base and V by 6 bases; bases with no gene match: 5. CDR3 size: 14 residues. CDR1 is KGHSH, CDR2 LQKENI, per germline.

This chain's CDR3 is CASSPPSGNTDNEQFF. The CDR3 nucleotides read TGTGCCAGCTCACCACCGAGTGGAAATACAGACAATGAGCAGTTCTTC. The V call is TRBV18, the J call TRBJ2-1; D gene ambiguous. The CDR3 sequence is 16 residues long. V was pared by 0 bases and J by 5 bases, with 14 bases between. Germline V gene lookup returns CDR1 KGHSH and CDR2 LQKENI.

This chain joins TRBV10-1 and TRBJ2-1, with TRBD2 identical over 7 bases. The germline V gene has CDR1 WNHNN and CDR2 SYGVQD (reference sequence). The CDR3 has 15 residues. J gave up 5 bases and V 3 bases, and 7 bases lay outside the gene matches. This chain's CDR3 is CASSDPSGKDNEQFF. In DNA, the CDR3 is TGCGCCAGCAGTGATCCTAGCGGAAAAGACAATGAGCAGTTCTTC.

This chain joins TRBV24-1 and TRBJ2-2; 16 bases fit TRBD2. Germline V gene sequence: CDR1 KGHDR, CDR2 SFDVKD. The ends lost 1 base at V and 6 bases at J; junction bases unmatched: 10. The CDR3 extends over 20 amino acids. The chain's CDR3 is CATSDFPGTSGRAPAGELFF. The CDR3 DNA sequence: TGTGCCACCAGTGATTTTCCCGGGACTAGCGGGAGGGCCCCCGCCGGGGAGCTGTTTTTT.

CDR3 sequence (DNA): TGTGCCAGCCGTGAAGGGGGGGCGGCGGAGACCCAGTACTTC. Its translation: CASREGGAAETQYF. This rearrangement joins TRBV28 to TRBJ2-5, with D perhaps matching TRBD2 (7 bases). V lost 8 bases to trimming and J lost 5 bases, with 18 bases between them. This CDR3 is 14 amino acids long. Germline lookup yields CDR1 MDHEN and CDR2 SYDVKM. The full variable domain, completed using reference TRBV28 and TRBJ2-5, is DVKVTQSSRYLVKRTGEKVFLECVQDMDHENMFWYRQDPGLGLRLIYFSYDVKMKEKGDIPEGYSVSREKKERFSLILESASTNQTSMYLCASREGGAAETQYFGPGTRLLVL.

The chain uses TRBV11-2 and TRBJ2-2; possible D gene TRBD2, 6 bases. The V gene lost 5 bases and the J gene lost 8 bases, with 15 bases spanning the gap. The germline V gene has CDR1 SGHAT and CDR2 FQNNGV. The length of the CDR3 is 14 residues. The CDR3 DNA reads TGTGCCAGCAGCAATAGTGAGGGGACTGGGGAGCTGTTTTTT. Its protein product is CASSNSEGTGELFF. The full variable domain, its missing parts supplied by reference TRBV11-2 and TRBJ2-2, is EAGVAQSPRYKIIEKRQSVAFWCNPISGHATLYWYQQILGQGPKLLIQFQNNGVVDDSQLPKDRFSAERLKGVDSTLKIQPAKLEDSAVYLCASSNSEGTGELFFGEGSRLTVL.

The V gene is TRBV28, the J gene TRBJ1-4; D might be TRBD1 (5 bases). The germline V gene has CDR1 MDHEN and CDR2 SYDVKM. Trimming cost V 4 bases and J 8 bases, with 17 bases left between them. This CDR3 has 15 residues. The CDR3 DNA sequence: TGTGCCAGCAGTTCCCGAGACAGAGAGAGGGAAAAACTGTTTTTT. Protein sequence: CASSSRDREREKLFF.

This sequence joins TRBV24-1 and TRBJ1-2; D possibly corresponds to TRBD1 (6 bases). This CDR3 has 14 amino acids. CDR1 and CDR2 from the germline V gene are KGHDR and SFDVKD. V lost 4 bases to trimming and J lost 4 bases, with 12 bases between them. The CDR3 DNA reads TGTGCCACCAGTGACGGTACAGGGTCCTATGGCTACACCTTC. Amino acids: CATSDGTGSYGYTF.

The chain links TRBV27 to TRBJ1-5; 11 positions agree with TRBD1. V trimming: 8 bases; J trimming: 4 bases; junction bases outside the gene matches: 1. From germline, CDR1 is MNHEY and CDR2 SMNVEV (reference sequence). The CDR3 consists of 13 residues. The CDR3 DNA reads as TGTGCCAGCGGACAGGGGGCTAATCAGCCCCAGCATTTT. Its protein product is CASGQGANQPQHF.